This T cell receptor (beta chain) was documented in a study of T cell changes during pregnancy in multiple sclerosis. CDR3 length: 15 residues. V was clipped by 4 bases and J by 1 base, with 11 bases between them. Germline V gene sequence: CDR1 LNHDA, CDR2 SQIVND (reference sequence). Repertoires were generated with immunoSEQ multiplex PCR, while TCRdb's copy carries only in-frame clones and drops some. The sample has about 22,000 clones; approximately 81% are singletons. This chain links TRBV19 with TRBJ1-5; TRBD1 is a possible D gene (5 bases). The receptor's source is a female donor with multiple sclerosis, enrolled in a pregnancy study. Here the sequenced sample was CD8+ T cells from peripheral blood mononuclear cells, taken before pregnancy. CDR3 in amino acids: CASSTTGSSNQPQHF. CDR3 coding DNA: TGTGCCAGTAGTACTACAGGTTCGAGCAATCAGCCCCAGCATTTT.